This TCR beta chain appears in the sequencing data of a study of T-cell reconstitution after alpha-beta-depleted transplantation in children (dated by TCRdb to about 2016). As for the study more broadly: Using TCR repertoire profiling, the study quantitatively followed how T-cell immune reconstitution unfolded in children after TCRalphabeta/CD19-depleted allogeneic hematopoietic cell transplantation.

Regarding this clonotype: Its antigen has not been determined. Base quality data are lacking; no much larger clone is found one base away.

Receptor amplification or capture employed PCR. Instrument used: Illumina HiSeq 2500. Molecular barcoding was employed in the preparation of TCR libraries, with unique molecular identifiers being used to normalize TCRbeta repertoire quantification. Using fastp at Q25 and MiXCR, TCRdb reprocessed the public reads and kept productive beta chains. Records with the same CDR3 protein are collapsed into one entry carrying the most frequent genes and DNA. This sample is represented by about 610,000 distinct CDR3 sequences; over 9.5% of them were singletons. The ten biggest clones cover roughly 4% of the sample. The source of this sequence is a human donor who donated a stem cell graft to a child with acute myeloid leukemia. This sample comprised PBMCs from the stem cell graft donor, obtained from the stem cell graft.

The DNA sequence is given as TGTGCCAGCATAAGGGGTACTGAGCAGTTCTTC. Protein translation: CASIRGTEQFF. The chain links TRBV6-4 with TRBJ2-1; the D gene is perhaps TRBD1, on 5 matching bases. The cysteine opens and the phenylalanine closes a CDR3 of 11 amino acids. The sequence is cut down to CDR3 DNA, 33 bases in frame from base 1. The germline V gene supplies CDR1 MRHNA and CDR2 SNTAGT. At the junction V is shortened by 7 bases and J by 9 bases, with 10 bases in between.